Sequencing of this T cell receptor beta chain was carried out in a study of blood T cell repertoires in COVID-19. Overall study: Spain, Italy and the United States supplied samples that represented acute and convalescent COVID-19. Nucleic acid was either cDNA or gDNA, and it came from T cells, B-cell-depleted T cells, or PBMCs.

In the original processing: Estimates of nucleated cell counts were drawn from the amplification of reference gene primers. Sequenced by immunoSEQ multiplex PCR; TCRdb stores in-frame clones only, minus some. V, J and clone size derive from that table, while D and trimming were established from the DNA sequence. The sample lists 90,000 to 100,000 clones, about 85% occurring once. CDR1 is SGHAT and CDR2 is FQDESV in the germline V gene (reference sequence). The CDR3 runs to 13 residues. The V and J ends lost 1 base and 9 bases respectively, with 10 bases between them. This clone showed up just once. This receptor was obtained from a human donor in a cohort sampled during active COVID-19. The sequenced sample was peripheral blood. The V gene is TRBV11-1, the J gene TRBJ2-1; the D gene is possibly TRBD1 (5 bases). The CDR3 DNA follows: TGTGCCAGCAGCTTAGGGGGCGGAGCTGAGCAGTTCTTC. Protein sequence: CASSLGGGAEQFF.